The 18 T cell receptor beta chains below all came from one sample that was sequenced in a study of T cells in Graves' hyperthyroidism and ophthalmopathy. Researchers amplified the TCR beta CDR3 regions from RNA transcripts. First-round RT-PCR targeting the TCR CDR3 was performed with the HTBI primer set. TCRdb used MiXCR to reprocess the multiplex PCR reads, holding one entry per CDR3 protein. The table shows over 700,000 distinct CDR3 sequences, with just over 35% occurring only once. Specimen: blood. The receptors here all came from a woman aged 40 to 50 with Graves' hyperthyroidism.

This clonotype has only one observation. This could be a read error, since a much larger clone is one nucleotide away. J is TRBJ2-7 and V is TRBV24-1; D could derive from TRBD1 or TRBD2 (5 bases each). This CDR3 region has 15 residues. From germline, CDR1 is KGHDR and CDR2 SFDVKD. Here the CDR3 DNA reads TGTGCCAGCAGTTTATACGGGGCCCAGGGCGACGAGCAGTACTTC. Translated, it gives CASSLYGAQGDEQYF.

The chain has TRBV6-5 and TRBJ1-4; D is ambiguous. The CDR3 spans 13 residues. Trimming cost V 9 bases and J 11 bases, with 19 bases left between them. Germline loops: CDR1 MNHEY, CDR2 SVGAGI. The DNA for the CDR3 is TGTGCCAGTACGCTAGAGGAAGGAGTCAAACTGTTTTTT. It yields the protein CASTLEEGVKLFF.

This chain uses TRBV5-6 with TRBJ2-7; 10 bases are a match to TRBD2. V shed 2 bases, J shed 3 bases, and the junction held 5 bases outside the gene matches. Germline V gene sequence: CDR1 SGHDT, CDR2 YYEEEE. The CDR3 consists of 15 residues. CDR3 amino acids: CASSLAGGTGYEQYF. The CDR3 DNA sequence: TGTGCCAGCAGCTTAGCGGGAGGGACCGGCTACGAGCAGTACTTC.

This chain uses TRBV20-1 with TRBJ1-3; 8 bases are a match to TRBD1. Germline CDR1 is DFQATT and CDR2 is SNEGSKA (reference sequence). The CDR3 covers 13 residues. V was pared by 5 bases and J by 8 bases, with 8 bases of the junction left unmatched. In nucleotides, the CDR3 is TGCAGTGCTGCTTCAGGGGGCGCAGACACCATATATTTT. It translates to CSAASGGADTIYF.

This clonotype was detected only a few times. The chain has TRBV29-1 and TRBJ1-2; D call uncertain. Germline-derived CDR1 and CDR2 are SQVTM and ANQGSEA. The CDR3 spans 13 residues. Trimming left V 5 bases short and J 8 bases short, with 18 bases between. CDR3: CSVLNGPMGGYTF. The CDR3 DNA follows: TGCAGCGTTTTGAACGGCCCAATGGGGGGCTACACCTTC.

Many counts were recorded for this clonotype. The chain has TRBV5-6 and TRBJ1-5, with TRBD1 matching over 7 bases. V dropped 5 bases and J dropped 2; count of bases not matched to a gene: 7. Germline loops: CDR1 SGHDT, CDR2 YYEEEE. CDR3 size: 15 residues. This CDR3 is CASRGDRDRNQPQHF. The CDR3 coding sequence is TGTGCCAGCAGGGGTGACAGGGATCGCAATCAGCCCCAGCATTTT.

The chain's CDR3 is CATSGDDVYEQYF. DNA of the CDR3: TGTGCCACCAGTGGGGACGACGTCTACGAGCAGTACTTC. J is TRBJ2-7 and V is TRBV24-1, with D perhaps assigned TRBD1 or TRBD2 (5 bases each). This CDR3 is built from 13 residues. CDR1 is KGHDR and CDR2 is SFDVKD in the germline V gene. The V and J ends lost 5 bases and 3 bases respectively, with 10 bases between them.

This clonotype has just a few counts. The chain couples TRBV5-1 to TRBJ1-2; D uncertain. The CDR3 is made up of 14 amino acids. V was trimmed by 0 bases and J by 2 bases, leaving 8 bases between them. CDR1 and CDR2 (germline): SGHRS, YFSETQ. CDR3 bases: TGCGCCAGCAGCTTGGTACCGGGAAACTATGGCTACACCTTC. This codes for CASSLVPGNYGYTF.

The CDR3 reads CSARGSAGSGNTIYF. CDR3 nucleotide sequence: TGCAGTGCTAGAGGCTCGGCAGGCTCTGGAAACACCATATATTTT. This chain uses TRBV20-1 with TRBJ1-3, with no clear D. This CDR3 is 15 amino acids long. Trimming pared 1 base from V and 0 bases from J, leaving 10 bases between. In germline, CDR1 is DFQATT, CDR2 SNEGSKA (reference sequence).

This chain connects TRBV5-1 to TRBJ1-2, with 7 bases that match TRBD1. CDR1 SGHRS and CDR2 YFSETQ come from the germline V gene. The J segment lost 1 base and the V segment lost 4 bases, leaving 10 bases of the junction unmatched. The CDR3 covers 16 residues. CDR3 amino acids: CASSPALTGINYGYTF. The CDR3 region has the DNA TGCGCCAGCAGCCCAGCGCTGACAGGGATTAACTATGGCTACACCTTC.

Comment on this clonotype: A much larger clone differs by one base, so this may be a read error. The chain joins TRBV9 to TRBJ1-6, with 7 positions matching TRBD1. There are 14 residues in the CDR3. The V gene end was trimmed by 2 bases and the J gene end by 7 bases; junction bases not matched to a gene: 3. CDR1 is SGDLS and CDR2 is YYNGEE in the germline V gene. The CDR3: CASSVGTENSPLHF. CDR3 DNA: TGTGCCAGCAGCGTCGGGACAGAAAATTCACCCCTCCACTTT.

The CDR3 reads CASSNGDTQYF. The CDR3 DNA follows: TGTGCCAGTAGTAACGGAGATACGCAGTATTTT. V gene TRBV19 combines with J gene TRBJ2-3; no firm D call. The length of the CDR3 is 11 residues. CDR1 and CDR2 (germline): LNHDA, SQIVND (reference sequence). V was pared by 4 bases and J by 5 bases, with 4 bases between.

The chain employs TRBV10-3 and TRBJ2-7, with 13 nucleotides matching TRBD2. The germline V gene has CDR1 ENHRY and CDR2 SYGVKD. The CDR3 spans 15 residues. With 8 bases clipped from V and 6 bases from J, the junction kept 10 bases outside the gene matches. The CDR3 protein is CAISAWTSGSIEQYF. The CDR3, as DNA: TGTGCCATCTCGGCTTGGACTAGCGGGAGTATCGAGCAGTACTTC.

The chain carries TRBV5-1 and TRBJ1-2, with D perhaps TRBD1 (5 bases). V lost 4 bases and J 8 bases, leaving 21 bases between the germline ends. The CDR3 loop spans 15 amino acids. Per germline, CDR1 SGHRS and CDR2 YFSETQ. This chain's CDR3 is CASSVDGAQARGYTF. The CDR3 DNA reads TGCGCCAGCAGCGTTGATGGGGCTCAGGCTCGCGGCTACACCTTC.

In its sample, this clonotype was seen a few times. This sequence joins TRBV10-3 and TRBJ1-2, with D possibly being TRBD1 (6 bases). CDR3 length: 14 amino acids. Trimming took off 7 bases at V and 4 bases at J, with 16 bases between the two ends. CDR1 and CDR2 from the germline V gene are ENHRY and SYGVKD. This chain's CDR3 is CAIITPQGPYGYTF. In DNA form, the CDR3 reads TGTGCCATCATCACCCCACAGGGCCCCTATGGCTACACCTTC.

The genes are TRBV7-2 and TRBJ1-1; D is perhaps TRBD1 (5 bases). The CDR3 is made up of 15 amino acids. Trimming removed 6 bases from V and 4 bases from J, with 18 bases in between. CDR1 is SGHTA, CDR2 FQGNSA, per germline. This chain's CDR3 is CASRQWGRRGTEAFF. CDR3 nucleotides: TGTGCCAGCAGACAATGGGGCCGGAGGGGCACTGAAGCTTTCTTT.

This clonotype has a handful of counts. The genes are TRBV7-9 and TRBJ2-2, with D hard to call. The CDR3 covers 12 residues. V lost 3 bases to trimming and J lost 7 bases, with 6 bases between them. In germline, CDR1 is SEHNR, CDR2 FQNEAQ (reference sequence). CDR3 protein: CASSFDGGELFF. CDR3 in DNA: TGTGCCAGCAGCTTCGACGGCGGGGAGCTGTTTTTT. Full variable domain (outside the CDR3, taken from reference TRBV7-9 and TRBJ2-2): DTGVSQNPRHKITKRGQNVTFRCDPISEHNRLYWYRQTLGQGPEFLTYFQNEAQLEKSRLLSDRFSAERPKGSFSTLEIQRTEQGDSAMYLCASSFDGGELFFGEGSRLTVL.

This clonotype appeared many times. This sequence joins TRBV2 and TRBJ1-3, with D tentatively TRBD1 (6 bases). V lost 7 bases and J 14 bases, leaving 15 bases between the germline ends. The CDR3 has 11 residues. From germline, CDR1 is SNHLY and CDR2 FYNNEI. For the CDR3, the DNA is TGTGCCAGCATCGGACAGAGGGGATTATATTTT. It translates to CASIGQRGLYF.